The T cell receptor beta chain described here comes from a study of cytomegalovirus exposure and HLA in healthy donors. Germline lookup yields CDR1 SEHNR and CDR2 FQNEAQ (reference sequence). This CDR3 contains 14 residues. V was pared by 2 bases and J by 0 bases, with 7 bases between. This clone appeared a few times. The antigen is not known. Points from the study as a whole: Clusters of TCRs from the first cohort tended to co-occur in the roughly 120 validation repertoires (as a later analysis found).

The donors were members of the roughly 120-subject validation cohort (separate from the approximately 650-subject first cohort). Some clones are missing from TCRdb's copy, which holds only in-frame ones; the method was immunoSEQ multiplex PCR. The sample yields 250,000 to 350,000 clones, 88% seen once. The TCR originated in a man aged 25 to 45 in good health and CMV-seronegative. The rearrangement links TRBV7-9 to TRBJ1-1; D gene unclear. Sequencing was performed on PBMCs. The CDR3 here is CASSLWSVNTEAFF. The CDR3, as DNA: TGTGCCAGCAGCTTATGGTCAGTGAACACTGAAGCTTTCTTT.